A single sample is the source of the 22 T cell receptor beta chains below, sequenced in a study of cytomegalovirus exposure and HLA in healthy donors. The table came from immunoSEQ multiplex PCR; TCRdb's copy has only in-frame clones and leaves some out. Of about 92,000 clones in the sample, roughly 92% were seen once. The sequenced material came from PBMCs. The origin of the receptors is a woman aged 25 to 39 in good health and CMV-seropositive.

The gene calls are TRBV28 and TRBJ1-2; a weak D match, TRBD1 (6 bases). Germline V lookup: CDR1 MDHEN, CDR2 SYDVKM. The CDR3 is 14 amino acids. Trimming removed 7 bases at V and 8 bases at J, with 20 bases between. The CDR3 sequence is CASTLEGRDKGYTF. CDR3 nucleotides: TGTGCCAGCACCCTAGAGGGCAGGGACAAGGGCTACACCTTC.

This clone appeared many times. The chain joins TRBV13 to TRBJ1-1; D is undetermined. Germline CDR1 and CDR2: PRHDT and FYEKMQ (reference sequence). The CDR3 has 17 residues. V was cut by 5 bases and J by 7 bases, with 26 bases left in between. In DNA form, the CDR3 reads TGTGCCAGCAGCCCGTCGGGGTCGTTAGGTGAGGGCGATGAAGCTTTCTTT. Its translation: CASSPSGSLGEGDEAFF.

This chain joins TRBV12-5 and TRBJ2-3; D uncertain. The germline CDR1 and CDR2 sequences are LGHNT and FRNRAP. This CDR3 is built from 15 residues. V gave up 1 base and J gave up 2 bases, with 10 bases separating them. The CDR3, as DNA: TGTGCTAGTGGTTTGGGCAGCACTACCACAGATACGCAGTATTTT. It is translated as CASGLGSTTTDTQYF.

The rearrangement links TRBV28 to TRBJ2-1; 12 bases are shared with TRBD2. This CDR3 contains 16 residues. J gave up 6 bases and V 6 bases, and 9 bases lay outside the gene matches. Germline lookup yields CDR1 MDHEN and CDR2 SYDVKM. CDR3 sequence: CASRPPTSGRSNEQFF. CDR3 DNA: TGTGCCAGCAGACCCCCTACTAGCGGGAGGTCCAATGAGCAGTTCTTC.

Comment on this clone: Other DNA variants within this sample encode the same CDR3. The chain uses TRBV15 and TRBJ2-7; TRBD1 might be the D (6 bases). The germline V gene has CDR1 LNHNV and CDR2 YYDKDF (reference sequence). Trimming pared 3 bases from V and 2 bases from J, leaving 23 bases between. The CDR3 totals 18 residues. CDR3 sequence: CATSRDRLTGTSPYEQYF. Written as DNA, the CDR3 is TGTGCCACCAGCAGGGATCGCCTAACCGGGACATCACCCTACGAGCAGTACTTC. Full variable domain (remainder filled in from reference TRBV15 and TRBJ2-7): DAMVIQNPRYQVTQFGKPVTLSCSQTLNHNVMYWYQQKSSQAPKLLFHYYDKDFNNEADTPDNFQSRRPNTSFCFLDIRSPGLGDTAMYLCATSRDRLTGTSPYEQYFGPGTRLTVT.

The CDR3, as DNA: TGTGCCAGCAGCTACGGACTAGCCGGCGAGCAGTTCTTC. It is translated as CASSYGLAGEQFF. The chain carries TRBV2 and TRBJ2-1; 8 bases line up with TRBD2. Germline-derived CDR1 and CDR2 are SNHLY and FYNNEI. The V and J ends lost 6 bases and 10 bases, in that order; junction bases with no gene match: 8. The CDR3 is 13 amino acids.

The chain recombines TRBV6-6 with TRBJ2-7, with 8 bases identical to TRBD2. The germline CDR1 and CDR2 sequences are MNHNY and SVGAGI (reference sequence). The CDR3 contains 16 residues. Losses at the gene ends were 5 bases for V and 5 bases for J; bases not matched to a gene: 14. This chain's CDR3 is CASSNPSGGGFNEQYF. The CDR3 DNA follows: TGTGCCAGCAGTAACCCTTCCGGGGGGGGTTTCAACGAGCAGTACTTC.

V gene TRBV30 combines with J gene TRBJ2-3; perhaps TRBD1 as D (5 bases). This CDR3 contains 15 residues. Germline loops: CDR1 GTSNPN, CDR2 SVGIG (reference sequence). The V and J ends lost 0 bases and 4 bases respectively, with 14 bases between them. This chain's CDR3 is CAWSVQASRADTQYF. The CDR3 DNA reads as TGTGCCTGGAGTGTACAGGCTAGTCGCGCAGATACGCAGTATTTT.

This sequence joins TRBV7-3 and TRBJ1-2; D gene uncertain. There are 17 residues in the CDR3. From germline, CDR1 is SGHTA and CDR2 FQGTGA. Trimming cost V 0 bases and J 4 bases, with 18 bases left between them. Here the CDR3 reads CASSLTYNPTVGYGYTF. As DNA, the CDR3 is TGTGCCAGCAGCTTAACGTATAACCCAACAGTGGGCTATGGCTACACCTTC.

The sample holds one count of this clone. The chain recombines TRBV6-5 with TRBJ2-3; 7 bases line up with TRBD2. The V gene end was trimmed by 4 bases and the J gene end by 0 bases; junction bases not matched to a gene: 7. Germline CDR1 reads MNHEY; CDR2 reads SVGAGI. This CDR3 has 16 residues. This chain's CDR3 is CASSSALASSTDTQYF. The CDR3 region has the DNA TGTGCCAGCAGTTCAGCACTAGCGTCCAGCACAGATACGCAGTATTTT.

The J gene is TRBJ2-4, the V gene TRBV7-9; 7 bases are shared with TRBD1. CDR1 is SEHNR, CDR2 FQNEAQ, per germline (reference sequence). Losses at the gene ends were 1 base for V and 7 bases for J; bases not matched to a gene: 4. CDR3 length equals 14 residues. The CDR3 DNA sequence: TGTGCCAGCAGCTTAGATAGGGGGCTCAACATTCAGTACTTC. Encoded protein: CASSLDRGLNIQYF.

The V and J genes are TRBV30 and TRBJ1-2; D ambiguous. Germline assignment: CDR1 GTSNPN and CDR2 SVGIG (reference sequence). The CDR3 is 14 amino acids. Trimming stripped 0 bases from V and 2 bases from J, with 10 bases between. The CDR3 protein is CAWSVRSRNYGYTF. CDR3 DNA sequence: TGTGCCTGGAGTGTACGCTCTCGGAACTATGGCTACACCTTC. The variable domain in full, completed from reference TRBV30 and TRBJ1-2, reads SQTIHQWPATLVQPVGSPLSLECTVEGTSNPNLYWYRQAAGRGLQLLFYSVGIGQISSEVPQNLSASRPQDRQFILSSKKLLLSDSGFYLCAWSVRSRNYGYTFGSGTRLTVV.

The J gene is TRBJ2-7, the V gene TRBV7-9, with 9 bases that match TRBD1. Germline V gene sequence: CDR1 SEHNR, CDR2 FQNEAQ (reference sequence). The CDR3 has 15 residues. The V gene end was trimmed by 6 bases and the J gene end by 4 bases; junction bases not matched to a gene: 10. The CDR3 coding sequence is TGTGCCAGCAGTCTATTGGACAGGGGAAAGTACGAGCAGTACTTC. Residues: CASSLLDRGKYEQYF. Looking up the rest from reference TRBV7-9 and TRBJ2-7 gives the full variable domain: DTGVSQNPRHKITKRGQNVTFRCDPISEHNRLYWYRQTLGQGPEFLTYFQNEAQLEKSRLLSDRFSAERPKGSFSTLEIQRTEQGDSAMYLCASSLLDRGKYEQYFGPGTRLTVT.

V is TRBV9 and J is TRBJ1-1; TRBD1 aligns across 9 bases. Trimming cost V 2 bases and J 5 bases; bases outside gene matches: 4. There are 14 residues in the CDR3. The germline gives CDR1 SGDLS, CDR2 YYNGEE. CDR3 DNA sequence: TGTGCCAGCAGCGTGGACAGGGGTGGAACTGAAGCTTTCTTT. As protein: CASSVDRGGTEAFF. Variable domain in full (rest from reference TRBV9 and TRBJ1-1): DSGVTQTPKHLITATGQRVTLRCSPRSGDLSVYWYQQSLDQGLQFLIQYYNGEERAKGNILERFSAQQFPDLHSELNLSSLELGDSALYFCASSVDRGGTEAFFGQGTRLTVV.

The chain has TRBV18 and TRBJ2-1; 7 nucleotides agree with TRBD1. The CDR3 is 13 amino acids. Trimming at V came to 2 bases and at J to 5 bases, leaving 0 bases not matched to a gene. Per germline, CDR1 KGHSH and CDR2 LQKENI. CDR3 sequence reads: CASSPDRDNEQFF. The CDR3 coding sequence is TGTGCCAGCTCACCAGACAGGGACAATGAGCAGTTCTTC. Together with reference TRBV18 and TRBJ2-1, the CDR3 gives the full variable domain: NAGVMQNPRHLVRRRGQEARLRCSPMKGHSHVYWYRQLPEEGLKFMVYLQKENIIDESGMPKERFSAEFPKEGPSILRIQQVVRGDSAAYFCASSPDRDNEQFFGPGTRLTVL.

CDR3 region: CASLDRSTDTQYF. CDR3 DNA: TGTGCCAGCCTTGACAGGAGCACAGATACGCAGTATTTT. The chain couples TRBV5-4 to TRBJ2-3; D possibly corresponds to TRBD1 (6 bases). CDR3 length: 13 residues. Trimming cost V 7 bases and J 0 bases, with 9 bases left between them. CDR1 SGHNT and CDR2 YYREEE come from the germline V gene (reference sequence).

The CDR3 DNA reads TGTGCCAGCAGTTCCTTGGACAGGTTTTACGAGCAGTACTTC. Its protein is CASSSLDRFYEQYF. The chain combines TRBV28 with TRBJ2-7; 7 bases align to TRBD1. The CDR3 has 14 residues. Germline CDR1 reads MDHEN; CDR2 reads SYDVKM. V lost 4 bases, J lost 4 bases, and 7 bases stayed unmatched.

This chain joins TRBV19 and TRBJ1-5; D not certain. The germline V gene has CDR1 LNHDA and CDR2 SQIVND (reference sequence). The CDR3 contains 14 residues. V was pared by 6 bases and J by 7 bases, with 16 bases between. The CDR3 DNA sequence: TGTGCCAGTAGCCTCGGGAACCCCGGGCAGCCCCAGCATTTT. As protein: CASSLGNPGQPQHF. The full variable domain, completed using reference TRBV19 and TRBJ1-5, is DGGITQSPKYLFRKEGQNVTLSCEQNLNHDAMYWYRQDPGQGLRLIYYSQIVNDFQKGDIAEGYSVSREKKESFPLTVTSAQKNPTAFYLCASSLGNPGQPQHFGDGTRLSIL.

This clone was picked up one time. The chain combines TRBV18 with TRBJ1-2; 7 positions match TRBD1. This CDR3 region has 14 residues. CDR1 is KGHSH, CDR2 LQKENI, per germline. The J segment lost 0 bases and the V segment lost 8 bases, leaving 6 bases of the junction unmatched. The CDR3 sequence: CASARDRANYGYTF. In nucleotides, the CDR3 is TGTGCCAGCGCCCGGGACAGAGCTAACTATGGCTACACCTTC.

The rearrangement joins TRBV5-1 to TRBJ2-3; a weak D match, TRBD2 (6 bases). In germline, CDR1 is SGHRS, CDR2 YFSETQ. The ends were cut back, 4 bases at V and 3 bases at J, with 15 bases in the middle. The CDR3 is 15 amino acids. CDR3 region: CASSPVPGGTDTQYF. CDR3 DNA: TGCGCCAGCAGCCCCGTACCCGGGGGAACAGATACGCAGTATTTT.

CDR3 in amino acids: CASGGNHLDTQYF. The CDR3 DNA sequence: TGTGCCAGCGGAGGGAACCATTTAGATACGCAGTATTTT. This sequence joins TRBV11-3 and TRBJ2-3, with D possibly matching TRBD2 (6 bases). Per the germline V gene, CDR1 is SGHNT and CDR2 is YENEEA. V was clipped by 8 bases and J by 5 bases, with 14 bases between them. The CDR3 consists of 13 residues.

The V and J genes are TRBV5-4 and TRBJ2-7, with D possibly being TRBD2 (5 bases). V was clipped by 2 bases and J by 4 bases, with 28 bases between them. The CDR3 sequence is 19 residues long. In germline, CDR1 is SGHNT, CDR2 YYREEE (reference sequence). The CDR3 spells CASSFLVNPGWLAAYEQYF. In DNA, the CDR3 is TGTGCCAGCAGCTTCCTCGTCAATCCTGGTTGGCTAGCAGCTTACGAGCAGTACTTC.